The rows below give T cell receptor beta chains drawn from one sample of a study of human T cells and chemical hapten exposure. Each CDR3 protein is one row after TCRdb ran MiXCR on the RACE reads. The sample yields 75,000 to 100,000 distinct CDR3 sequences, roughly an eighth seen once. The sequencing used whole blood, collected in connection with sensitization to the hapten diphenylcyclopropenone (DPC). The receptors shown here come from a woman aged 40 to 50 with alopecia areata. Some clones in this sample may be carry-over from other donors' samples. Each CDR3 is given without its conserved first and last residue. The D gene is left open where the match is weak. Clone size appears in some rows only: once, few, many, or a class for an expanded clone.

v_call,d_call,j_call,clone_size,cdr3_aa
TRBV6-2/TRBV6-3,-,TRBJ2-5,-,ASSLSPETQY
TRBV12-3/TRBV12-4,-,TRBJ1-3,few,ASSWDSSGNTIY
TRBV27,-,TRBJ1-2,-,ASRDPNYGYT
TRBV5-1,TRBD2,TRBJ2-3,few,ASSSRGVPTDTQY
TRBV6-2/TRBV6-3,TRBD1,TRBJ2-7,-,ASIGTVRRLGEQY
TRBV12-3/TRBV12-4,-,TRBJ2-3,few,ASSSAENTDTQY
TRBV5-5,TRBD1,TRBJ2-2,few,ASSRTGESTGELF
TRBV28,TRBD1,TRBJ2-3,-,ASSGQGHTDTQY
TRBV7-2,TRBD1,TRBJ1-1,few,ASSALQGSTEAF
TRBV9,TRBD1,TRBJ1-3,few,VSSAVPGQGTVTGNTIY
TRBV7-8,-,TRBJ2-7,-,ASSFAPQDWYEQY
TRBV29-1,TRBD1,TRBJ2-7,many,SVDALGTGVHEQY
TRBV28,-,TRBJ2-7,-,VSISTGSYEQY
TRBV4-2,-,TRBJ2-7,few,ASSPGDEQY
TRBV9,-,TRBJ2-1,-,ASSVYISSVGIYNEQF
TRBV20-1,TRBD1,TRBJ2-4,many,SASRDRGRGTKNIQY
TRBV11-2,TRBD2,TRBJ2-3,many,ASSLGLAATDTQY
TRBV18,TRBD1,TRBJ1-5,-,ASSPGTGKQPQH
TRBV20-1,-,TRBJ2-1,-,SATANGDYKF
TRBV20-1,-,TRBJ1-5,-,SATVGGNQPQH
TRBV6-2/TRBV6-3,-,TRBJ1-1,few,ASSYSRRQSEAF
TRBV29-1,TRBD1,TRBJ2-5,few,SVADREVGTQY
TRBV12-3/TRBV12-4,-,TRBJ1-5,many,ASRKLHNQPQH
TRBV7-2,TRBD1,TRBJ2-6,-,ASSLQGQGATGANVLT
TRBV11-2,TRBD1,TRBJ2-7,many,ASSQPGQETYEQY
TRBV6-2/TRBV6-3,-,TRBJ2-5,-,ASSHNSEQETQY
TRBV6-1,-,TRBJ2-7,few,ASSPSGHNGGYEQY
TRBV6-2/TRBV6-3,TRBD2,TRBJ2-3,many,ASTLSIGREGNTQY
TRBV4-2,-,TRBJ1-1,-,ASSQVEGTEAF
TRBV10-3,TRBD2,TRBJ2-7,-,AGGGTAYEQY
TRBV12-3/TRBV12-4,-,TRBJ1-2,-,ASSGDRFYGYT
TRBV29-1,TRBD2,TRBJ2-1,few,SVWISGVNEQF
TRBV11-1,-,TRBJ2-3,-,ASSLAPSTDTQY
TRBV20-1,-,TRBJ1-5,-,SARDFGGLNQPQH